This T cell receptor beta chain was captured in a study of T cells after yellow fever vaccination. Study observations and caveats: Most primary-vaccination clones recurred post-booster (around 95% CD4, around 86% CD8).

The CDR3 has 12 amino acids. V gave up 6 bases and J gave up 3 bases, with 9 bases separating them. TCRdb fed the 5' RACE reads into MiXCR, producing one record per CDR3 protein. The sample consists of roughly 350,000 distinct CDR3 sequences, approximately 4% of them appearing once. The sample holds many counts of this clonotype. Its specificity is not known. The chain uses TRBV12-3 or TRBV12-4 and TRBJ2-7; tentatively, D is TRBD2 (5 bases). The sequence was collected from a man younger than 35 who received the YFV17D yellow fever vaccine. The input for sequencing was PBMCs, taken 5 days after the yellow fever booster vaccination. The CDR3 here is CASSFGGYEQYF. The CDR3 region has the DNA TGTGCCAGCAGCTTCGGAGGCTACGAGCAGTACTTC.